This TCR beta chain was identified in a study of cytomegalovirus exposure and HLA in healthy donors. The PCR made use of 60 Vbeta and 13 Jbeta primers. Assay used: immunoSEQ multiplex PCR; TCRdb lists only in-frame clones, some missing. The top ten hold less than 3.5% of the sample, which has 90,000 to 150,000 clones, roughly 70% seen once. Germline loops: CDR1 SGHRS, CDR2 YFSETQ. The CDR3 extends over 13 amino acids. V was cut by 6 bases and J by 1 base, with 5 bases left in between. The material sequenced was PBMCs. The chain combines TRBV5-1 with TRBJ2-6; D gene uncertain. The sequence derives from a woman aged 40-49 years in good health and CMV-seropositive. The CDR3 here is CASKSSGANVLTF. CDR3 sequence (DNA): TGCGCCAGCAAATCGTCTGGGGCCAACGTCCTGACTTTC.